Here is one TCR beta chain with its context. Its specificity is not known. The table came from immunoSEQ multiplex PCR; TCRdb's copy has only in-frame clones and leaves some out. The repertoire holds 300,000 or so clones, with over 65% as singletons. Germline V lookup: CDR1 ENHRY, CDR2 SYGVKD. The V and J ends lost 1 base and 4 bases respectively, with 11 bases between them. There are 15 residues in the CDR3. These data are taken from a study of shared clonotypes between healthy human individuals. For the study at large: Donors, aged 18 to 49, were a couple of women and three men.

Among the donors, all were Caucasian adults who lived in Nashville, Tennessee. Study findings and constraints: Clonotypes that were shared across a handful of donors made up around 5% of naive CD4 clonotypes.

What was sequenced was memory CD4+ T cells sorted from blood. Subset: CD45RA-negative fraction. The genes are TRBV10-3 and TRBJ1-5; D unresolved. The TCR originated in a man aged 30-40 years in good health. The CDR3, as DNA: TGTGCCATCAGTGAGTGGGGTATAAAAAATCAGCCCCAGCATTTT. Protein product: CAISEWGIKNQPQHF.